The sample holds a few counts of the clone carrying this T cell receptor (beta chain). V dropped 3 bases and J dropped 1; count of bases not matched to a gene: 6. The CDR3 has 16 residues. Germline loops: CDR1 SGHRS, CDR2 YFSETQ. Combining a sample-barcoded 5' primer with a J-beta primer mix, a second PCR ran for 7 to 11 cycles. TCRdb analysed the 5' RACE reads with MiXCR anew, one entry per CDR3 protein. This sample has some 1.5 million distinct CDR3 sequences, with under 55% found just once. The record originates from a study of blood T cells in healthy people across ages. The sequencing input was blood. The TCR sequence derives from a woman younger than 30 in good health. The chain carries TRBV5-1 and TRBJ2-1, with 8 bases lining up with TRBD1. CDR3 region: CASSSFGTGSYNEQFF. CDR3 DNA sequence: TGCGCCAGCAGCTCCTTCGGGACAGGATCCTACAATGAGCAGTTCTTC.